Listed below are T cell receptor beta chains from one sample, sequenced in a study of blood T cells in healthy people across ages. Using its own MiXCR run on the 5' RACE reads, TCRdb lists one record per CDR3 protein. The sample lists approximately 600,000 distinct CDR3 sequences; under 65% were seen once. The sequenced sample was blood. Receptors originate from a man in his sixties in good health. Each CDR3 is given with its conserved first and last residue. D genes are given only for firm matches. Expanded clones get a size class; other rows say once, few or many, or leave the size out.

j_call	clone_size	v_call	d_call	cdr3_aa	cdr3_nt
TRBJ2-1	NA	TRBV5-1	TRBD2	CASSPWSGTSPNEQFF	TGCGCCAGCAGCCCCTGGTCGGGGACTAGCCCCAATGAGCAGTTCTTC
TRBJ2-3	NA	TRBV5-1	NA	CASSENLAGDTQYF	TGCGCCAGCAGCGAGAATTTGGCGGGAGATACGCAGTATTTT
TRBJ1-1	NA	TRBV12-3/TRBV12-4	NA	CASSSFLPGFKPEAFF	TGTGCCAGCAGTTCCTTCCTTCCGGGATTCAAACCTGAAGCTTTCTTT
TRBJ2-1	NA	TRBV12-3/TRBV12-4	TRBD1	CASSETGNNEQFF	TGTGCCAGCAGTGAGACAGGGAACAATGAGCAGTTCTTC
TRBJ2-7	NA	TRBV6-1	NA	CASARSRGAPRPNEQYF	TGTGCCAGCGCGCGATCAAGGGGCGCCCCCAGACCCAACGAGCAGTACTTC
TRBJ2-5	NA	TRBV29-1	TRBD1	CSVDSDRGDSYF	TGCAGCGTCGACAGCGACAGGGGGGATTCGTACTTC
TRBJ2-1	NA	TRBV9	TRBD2	CASSVEGSGGYNEQFF	TGTGCCAGCAGCGTAGAGGGTAGCGGGGGCTACAATGAGCAGTTCTTC
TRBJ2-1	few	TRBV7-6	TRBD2	CASLTSGGMGYNEQFF	TGTGCCAGCTTGACTAGCGGGGGCATGGGATACAATGAGCAGTTCTTC
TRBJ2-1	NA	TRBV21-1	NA	CASSNPRDRDYNEQFF	TGTGCCAGCAGCAACCCTCGTGACAGGGACTACAATGAGCAGTTCTTC
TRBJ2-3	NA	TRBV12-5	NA	CASGLYTSTDTQYF	TGTGCTAGTGGCCTTTATACTAGCACAGATACGCAGTATTTT
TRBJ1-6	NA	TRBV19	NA	CASSIAPARGNSPLHF	TGTGCCAGTAGTATAGCGCCCGCAAGGGGGAATTCACCCCTCCACTTT
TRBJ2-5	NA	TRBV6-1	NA	CASRNWDNQQETQYF	TGTGCCAGCAGAAACTGGGACAACCAACAAGAGACCCAGTACTTC
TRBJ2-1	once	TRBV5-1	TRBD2	CASSHSGGESEQFF	TGCGCCAGCAGCCATAGCGGGGGGGAGAGTGAGCAGTTCTTC
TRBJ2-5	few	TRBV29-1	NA	CSVVIVAETQYF	TGCAGCGTTGTGATAGTAGCGGAGACCCAGTACTTC
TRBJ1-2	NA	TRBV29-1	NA	CSEQGGENYGYTF	TGCAGCGAGCAAGGGGGTGAGAACTATGGCTACACCTTC
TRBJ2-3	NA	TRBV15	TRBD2	CATGTFFLAGSTDTQYF	TGTGCCACCGGAACTTTCTTTCTAGCGGGCTCAACAGATACGCAGTATTTT
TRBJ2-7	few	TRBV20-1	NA	CSAPWTDSYEQYF	TGCAGTGCTCCTTGGACAGATTCCTACGAGCAGTACTTC
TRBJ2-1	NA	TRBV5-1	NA	CASSAGSLSYNEQFF	TGCGCCAGCAGCGCCGGGTCGCTCTCCTACAATGAGCAGTTCTTC
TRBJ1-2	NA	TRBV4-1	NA	CASSQDPGRYGYTF	TGCGCCAGCAGCCAAGATCCAGGACGATATGGCTACACCTTC
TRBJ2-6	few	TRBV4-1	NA	CASSQEGTPGANVLTF	TGCGCCAGCAGCCAAGAGGGAACACCTGGGGCCAACGTCCTGACTTTC
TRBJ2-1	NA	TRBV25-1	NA	CASSATGEDYEQFF	TGTGCCAGCAGTGCGACCGGGGAAGATTATGAGCAGTTCTTC
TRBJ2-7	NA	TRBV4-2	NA	CASSQDNGGAYEQYF	TGTGCCAGCAGCCAAGATAACGGCGGCGCCTACGAGCAGTACTTC
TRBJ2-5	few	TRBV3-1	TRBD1	CASSLTGVPETQYF	TGTGCCAGCAGCTTGACAGGGGTCCCGGAGACCCAGTACTTC
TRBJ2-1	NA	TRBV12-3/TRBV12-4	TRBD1	CASSLEQGALRNEQFF	TGTGCCAGCAGTTTAGAACAGGGGGCTTTACGAAATGAGCAGTTCTTC
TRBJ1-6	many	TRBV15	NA	CATSRDPSPLHF	TGTGCCACCAGCAGAGACCCTTCACCCCTCCACTTT
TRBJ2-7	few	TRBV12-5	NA	CASPAPPSPYEQYF	TGTGCTAGCCCCGCGCCCCCTTCCCCCTACGAGCAGTACTTC
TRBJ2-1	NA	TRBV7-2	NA	CASSPHLSVNEQFF	TGTGCCAGCAGCCCACACCTTTCCGTCAATGAGCAGTTCTTC
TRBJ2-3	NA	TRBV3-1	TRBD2	CASSQGLAGGGTDTQYF	TGTGCCAGCAGCCAAGGGTTAGCGGGGGGTGGCACAGATACGCAGTATTTT
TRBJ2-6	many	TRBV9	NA	CASSVAGAGANVLTF	TGTGCCAGCAGCGTAGCAGGGGCTGGGGCCAACGTCCTGACTTTC
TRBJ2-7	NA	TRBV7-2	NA	CASSSGAGHSYEQYF	TGTGCCAGCAGCAGTGGGGCGGGGCACTCCTACGAGCAGTACTTC
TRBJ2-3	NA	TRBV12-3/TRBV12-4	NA	CASTPGVGTISTDTQYF	TGTGCCAGCACCCCAGGAGTGGGAACAATTAGCACAGATACGCAGTATTTT
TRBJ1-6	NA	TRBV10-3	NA	CAIRGTANSPLHF	TGTGCCATCAGGGGGACGGCTAATTCACCCCTCCACTTT
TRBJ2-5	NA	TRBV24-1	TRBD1	CATQDRNQETQYF	TGTGCCACTCAGGACAGGAACCAAGAGACCCAGTACTTC
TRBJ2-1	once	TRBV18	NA	CASSRVTQSDEQFF	TGTGCCAGCTCCAGGGTCACTCAAAGCGATGAGCAGTTCTTC
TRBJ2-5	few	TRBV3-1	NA	CASSQAASPAETQYF	TGTGCCAGCAGCCAAGCGGCATCCCCCGCGGAGACCCAGTACTTC
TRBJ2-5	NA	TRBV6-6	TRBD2	CASTVAGAGETQYF	TGTGCCAGCACCGTAGCGGGGGCGGGGGAGACCCAGTACTTC
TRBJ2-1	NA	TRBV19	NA	CASSRQGTYNEQFF	TGTGCCAGTAGTAGGCAGGGAACCTACAATGAGCAGTTCTTC
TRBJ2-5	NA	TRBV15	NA	CATSRELGFETQYF	TGTGCCACCAGCAGAGAGCTGGGTTTCGAGACCCAGTACTTC
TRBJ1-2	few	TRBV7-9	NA	CASSIGAANYGYTF	TGTGCCAGCAGCATCGGGGCGGCTAACTATGGCTACACCTTC
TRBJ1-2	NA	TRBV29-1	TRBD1	CSVARQGSGYTF	TGCAGCGTCGCCCGACAGGGAAGTGGCTACACCTTC
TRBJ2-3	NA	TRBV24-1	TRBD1	CATSETGGGTDTQYF	TGTGCCACCAGCGAAACAGGGGGTGGCACAGATACGCAGTATTTT
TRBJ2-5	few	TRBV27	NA	CASSFSAIQETQYF	TGTGCCAGCAGTTTCTCGGCGATCCAAGAGACCCAGTACTTC
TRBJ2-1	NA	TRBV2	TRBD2	CASTLAGSSYTEQFF	TGTGCCAGCACATTAGCGGGGAGCTCCTACACTGAGCAGTTCTTC
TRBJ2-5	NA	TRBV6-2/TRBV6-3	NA	CASSYRTGRRGETQYF	TGTGCCAGCAGTTACCGGACTGGCCGACGGGGGGAGACCCAGTACTTC
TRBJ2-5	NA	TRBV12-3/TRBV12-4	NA	CASSPRVVAEYVKETQYF	TGTGCCAGCAGCCCCCGCGTGGTAGCGGAGTACGTAAAAGAGACCCAGTACTTC
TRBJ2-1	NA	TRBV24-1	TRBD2	CATSDGTSGGAEQFF	TGTGCCACCAGTGATGGGACTAGCGGGGGGGCTGAGCAGTTCTTC
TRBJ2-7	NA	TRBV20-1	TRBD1	CSATSGTGLNEQYF	TGCAGTGCTACCTCCGGGACAGGGCTCAATGAGCAGTACTTC
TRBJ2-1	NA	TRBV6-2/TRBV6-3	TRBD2	CASSTRLAGGLGEQFF	TGTGCCAGCAGTACCCGACTAGCGGGGGGCCTTGGTGAGCAGTTCTTC
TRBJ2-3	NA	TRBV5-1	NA	CASSLGGDYYTDTQYF	TGCGCCAGCAGCTTGGGTGGGGATTACTACACAGATACGCAGTATTTT
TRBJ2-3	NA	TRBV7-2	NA	CASSTLRRDTQYF	TGTGCCAGCAGTACCCTACGGAGAGATACGCAGTATTTT
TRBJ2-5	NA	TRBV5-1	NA	CASSLVDNGEQYF	TGCGCCAGCAGCTTGGTCGACAATGGGGAGCAGTACTTC
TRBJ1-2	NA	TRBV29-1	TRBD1	CSVVLPQGGGYGYTF	TGCAGCGTTGTCCTCCCCCAAGGGGGCGGCTATGGCTACACCTTC
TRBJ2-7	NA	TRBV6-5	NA	CASSSNDRTYEQYF	TGTGCCAGCAGTTCAAACGACAGGACCTACGAGCAGTACTTC
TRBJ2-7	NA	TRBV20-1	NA	CSARTVKYSYEQYF	TGCAGTGCTAGGACCGTCAAGTACTCCTACGAGCAGTACTTC
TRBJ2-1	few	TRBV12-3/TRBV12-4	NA	CASSFRGFYNEQFF	TGTGCCAGCAGTTTCAGGGGATTTTACAATGAGCAGTTCTTC